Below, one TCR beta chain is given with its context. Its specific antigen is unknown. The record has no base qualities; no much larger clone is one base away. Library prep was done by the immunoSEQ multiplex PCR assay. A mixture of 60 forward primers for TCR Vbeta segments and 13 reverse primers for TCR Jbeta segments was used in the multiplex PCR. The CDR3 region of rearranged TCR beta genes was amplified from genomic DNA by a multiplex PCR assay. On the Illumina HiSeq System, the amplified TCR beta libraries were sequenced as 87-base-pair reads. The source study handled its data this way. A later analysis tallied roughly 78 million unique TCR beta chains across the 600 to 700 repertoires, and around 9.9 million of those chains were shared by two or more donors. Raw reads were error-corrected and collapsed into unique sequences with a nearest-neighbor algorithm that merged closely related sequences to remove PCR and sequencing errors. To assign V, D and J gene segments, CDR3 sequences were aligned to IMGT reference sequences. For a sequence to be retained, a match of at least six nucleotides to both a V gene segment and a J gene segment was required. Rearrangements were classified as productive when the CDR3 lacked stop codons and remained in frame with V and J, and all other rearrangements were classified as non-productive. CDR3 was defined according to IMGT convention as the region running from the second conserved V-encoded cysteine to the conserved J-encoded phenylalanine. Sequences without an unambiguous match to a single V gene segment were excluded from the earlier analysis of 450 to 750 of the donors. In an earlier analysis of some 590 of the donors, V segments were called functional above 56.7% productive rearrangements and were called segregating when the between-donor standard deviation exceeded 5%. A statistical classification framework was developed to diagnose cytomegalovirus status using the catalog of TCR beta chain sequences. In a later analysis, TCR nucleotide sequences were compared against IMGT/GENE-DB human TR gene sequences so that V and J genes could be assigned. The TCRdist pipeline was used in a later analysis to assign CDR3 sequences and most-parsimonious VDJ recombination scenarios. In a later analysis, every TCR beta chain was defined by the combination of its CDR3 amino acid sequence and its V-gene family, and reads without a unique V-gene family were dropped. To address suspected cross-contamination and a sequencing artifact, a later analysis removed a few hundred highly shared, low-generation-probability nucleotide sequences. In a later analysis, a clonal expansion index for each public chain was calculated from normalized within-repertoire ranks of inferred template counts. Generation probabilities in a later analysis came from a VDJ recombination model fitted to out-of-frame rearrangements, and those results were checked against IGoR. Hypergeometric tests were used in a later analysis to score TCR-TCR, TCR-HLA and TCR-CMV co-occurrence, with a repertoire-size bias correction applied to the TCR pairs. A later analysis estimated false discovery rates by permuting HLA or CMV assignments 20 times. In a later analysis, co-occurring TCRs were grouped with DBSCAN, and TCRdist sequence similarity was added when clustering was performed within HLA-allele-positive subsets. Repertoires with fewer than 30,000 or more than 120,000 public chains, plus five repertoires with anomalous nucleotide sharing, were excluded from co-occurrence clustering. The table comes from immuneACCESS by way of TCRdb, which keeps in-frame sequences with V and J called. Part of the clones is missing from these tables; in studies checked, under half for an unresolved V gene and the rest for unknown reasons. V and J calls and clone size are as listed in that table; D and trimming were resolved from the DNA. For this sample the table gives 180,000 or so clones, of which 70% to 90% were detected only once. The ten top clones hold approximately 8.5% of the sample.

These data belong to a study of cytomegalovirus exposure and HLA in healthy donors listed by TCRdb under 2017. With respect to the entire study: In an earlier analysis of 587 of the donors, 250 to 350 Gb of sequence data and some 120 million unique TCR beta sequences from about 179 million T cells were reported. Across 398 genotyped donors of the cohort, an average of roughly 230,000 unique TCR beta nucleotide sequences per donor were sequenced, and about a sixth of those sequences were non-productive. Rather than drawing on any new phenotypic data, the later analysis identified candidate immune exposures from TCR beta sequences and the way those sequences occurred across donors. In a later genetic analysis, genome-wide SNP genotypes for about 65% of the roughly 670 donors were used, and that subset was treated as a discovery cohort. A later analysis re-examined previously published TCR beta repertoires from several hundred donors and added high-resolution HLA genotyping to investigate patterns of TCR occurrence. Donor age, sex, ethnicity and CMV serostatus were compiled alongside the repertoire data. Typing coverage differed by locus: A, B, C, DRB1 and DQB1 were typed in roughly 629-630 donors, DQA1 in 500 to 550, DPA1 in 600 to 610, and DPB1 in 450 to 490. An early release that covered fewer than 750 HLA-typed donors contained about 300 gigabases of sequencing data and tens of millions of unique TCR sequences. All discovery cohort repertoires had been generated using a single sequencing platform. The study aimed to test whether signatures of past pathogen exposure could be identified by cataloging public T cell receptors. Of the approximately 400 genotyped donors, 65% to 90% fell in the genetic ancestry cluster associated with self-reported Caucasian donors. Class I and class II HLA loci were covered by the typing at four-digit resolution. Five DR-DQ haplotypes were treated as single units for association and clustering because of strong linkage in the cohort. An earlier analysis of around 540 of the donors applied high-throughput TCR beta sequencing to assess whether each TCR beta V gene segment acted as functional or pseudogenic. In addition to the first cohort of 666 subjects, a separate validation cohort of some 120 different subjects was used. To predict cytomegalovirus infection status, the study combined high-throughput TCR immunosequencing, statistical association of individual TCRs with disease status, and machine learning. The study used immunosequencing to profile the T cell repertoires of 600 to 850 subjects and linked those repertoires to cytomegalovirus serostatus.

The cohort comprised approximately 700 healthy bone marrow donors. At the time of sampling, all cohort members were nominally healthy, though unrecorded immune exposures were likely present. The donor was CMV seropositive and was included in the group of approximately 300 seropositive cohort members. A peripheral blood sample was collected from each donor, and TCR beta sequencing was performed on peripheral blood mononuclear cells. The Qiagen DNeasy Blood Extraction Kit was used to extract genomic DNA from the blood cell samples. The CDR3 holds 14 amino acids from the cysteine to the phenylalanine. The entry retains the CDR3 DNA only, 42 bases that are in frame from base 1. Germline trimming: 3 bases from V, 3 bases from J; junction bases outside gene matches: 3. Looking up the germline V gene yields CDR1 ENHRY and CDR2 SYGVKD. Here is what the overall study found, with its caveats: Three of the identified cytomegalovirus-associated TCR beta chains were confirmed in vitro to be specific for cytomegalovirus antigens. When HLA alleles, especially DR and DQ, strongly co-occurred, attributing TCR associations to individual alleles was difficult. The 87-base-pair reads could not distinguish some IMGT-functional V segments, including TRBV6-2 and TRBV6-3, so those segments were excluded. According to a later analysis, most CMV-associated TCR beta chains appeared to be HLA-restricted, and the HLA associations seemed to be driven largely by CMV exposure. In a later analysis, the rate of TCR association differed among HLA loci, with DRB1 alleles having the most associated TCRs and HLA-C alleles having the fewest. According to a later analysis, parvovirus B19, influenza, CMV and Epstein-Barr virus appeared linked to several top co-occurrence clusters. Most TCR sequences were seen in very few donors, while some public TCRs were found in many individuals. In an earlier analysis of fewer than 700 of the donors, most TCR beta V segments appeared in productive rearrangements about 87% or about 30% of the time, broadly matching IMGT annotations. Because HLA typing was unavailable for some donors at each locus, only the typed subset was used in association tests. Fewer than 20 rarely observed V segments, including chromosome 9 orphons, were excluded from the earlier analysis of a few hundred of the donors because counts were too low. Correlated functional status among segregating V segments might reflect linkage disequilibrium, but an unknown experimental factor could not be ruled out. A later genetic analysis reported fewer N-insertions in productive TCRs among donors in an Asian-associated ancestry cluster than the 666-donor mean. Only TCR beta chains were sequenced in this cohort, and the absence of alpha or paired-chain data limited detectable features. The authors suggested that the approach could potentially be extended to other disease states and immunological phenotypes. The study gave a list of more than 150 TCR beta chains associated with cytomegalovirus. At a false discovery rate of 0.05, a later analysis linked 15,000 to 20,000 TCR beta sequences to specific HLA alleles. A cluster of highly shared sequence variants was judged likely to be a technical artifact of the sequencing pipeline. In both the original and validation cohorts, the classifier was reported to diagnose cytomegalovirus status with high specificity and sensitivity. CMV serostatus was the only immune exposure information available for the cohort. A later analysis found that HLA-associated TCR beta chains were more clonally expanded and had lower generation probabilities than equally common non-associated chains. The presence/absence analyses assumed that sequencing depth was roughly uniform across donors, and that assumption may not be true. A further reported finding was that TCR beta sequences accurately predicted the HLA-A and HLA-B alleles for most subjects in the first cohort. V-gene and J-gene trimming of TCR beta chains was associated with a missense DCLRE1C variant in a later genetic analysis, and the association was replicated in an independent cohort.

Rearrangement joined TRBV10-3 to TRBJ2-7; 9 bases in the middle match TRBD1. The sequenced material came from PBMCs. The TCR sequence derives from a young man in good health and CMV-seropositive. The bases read TGTGCCATCAGTGATGGGGACAGGGACTACGAGCAGTACTTC. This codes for CAISDGDRDYEQYF.